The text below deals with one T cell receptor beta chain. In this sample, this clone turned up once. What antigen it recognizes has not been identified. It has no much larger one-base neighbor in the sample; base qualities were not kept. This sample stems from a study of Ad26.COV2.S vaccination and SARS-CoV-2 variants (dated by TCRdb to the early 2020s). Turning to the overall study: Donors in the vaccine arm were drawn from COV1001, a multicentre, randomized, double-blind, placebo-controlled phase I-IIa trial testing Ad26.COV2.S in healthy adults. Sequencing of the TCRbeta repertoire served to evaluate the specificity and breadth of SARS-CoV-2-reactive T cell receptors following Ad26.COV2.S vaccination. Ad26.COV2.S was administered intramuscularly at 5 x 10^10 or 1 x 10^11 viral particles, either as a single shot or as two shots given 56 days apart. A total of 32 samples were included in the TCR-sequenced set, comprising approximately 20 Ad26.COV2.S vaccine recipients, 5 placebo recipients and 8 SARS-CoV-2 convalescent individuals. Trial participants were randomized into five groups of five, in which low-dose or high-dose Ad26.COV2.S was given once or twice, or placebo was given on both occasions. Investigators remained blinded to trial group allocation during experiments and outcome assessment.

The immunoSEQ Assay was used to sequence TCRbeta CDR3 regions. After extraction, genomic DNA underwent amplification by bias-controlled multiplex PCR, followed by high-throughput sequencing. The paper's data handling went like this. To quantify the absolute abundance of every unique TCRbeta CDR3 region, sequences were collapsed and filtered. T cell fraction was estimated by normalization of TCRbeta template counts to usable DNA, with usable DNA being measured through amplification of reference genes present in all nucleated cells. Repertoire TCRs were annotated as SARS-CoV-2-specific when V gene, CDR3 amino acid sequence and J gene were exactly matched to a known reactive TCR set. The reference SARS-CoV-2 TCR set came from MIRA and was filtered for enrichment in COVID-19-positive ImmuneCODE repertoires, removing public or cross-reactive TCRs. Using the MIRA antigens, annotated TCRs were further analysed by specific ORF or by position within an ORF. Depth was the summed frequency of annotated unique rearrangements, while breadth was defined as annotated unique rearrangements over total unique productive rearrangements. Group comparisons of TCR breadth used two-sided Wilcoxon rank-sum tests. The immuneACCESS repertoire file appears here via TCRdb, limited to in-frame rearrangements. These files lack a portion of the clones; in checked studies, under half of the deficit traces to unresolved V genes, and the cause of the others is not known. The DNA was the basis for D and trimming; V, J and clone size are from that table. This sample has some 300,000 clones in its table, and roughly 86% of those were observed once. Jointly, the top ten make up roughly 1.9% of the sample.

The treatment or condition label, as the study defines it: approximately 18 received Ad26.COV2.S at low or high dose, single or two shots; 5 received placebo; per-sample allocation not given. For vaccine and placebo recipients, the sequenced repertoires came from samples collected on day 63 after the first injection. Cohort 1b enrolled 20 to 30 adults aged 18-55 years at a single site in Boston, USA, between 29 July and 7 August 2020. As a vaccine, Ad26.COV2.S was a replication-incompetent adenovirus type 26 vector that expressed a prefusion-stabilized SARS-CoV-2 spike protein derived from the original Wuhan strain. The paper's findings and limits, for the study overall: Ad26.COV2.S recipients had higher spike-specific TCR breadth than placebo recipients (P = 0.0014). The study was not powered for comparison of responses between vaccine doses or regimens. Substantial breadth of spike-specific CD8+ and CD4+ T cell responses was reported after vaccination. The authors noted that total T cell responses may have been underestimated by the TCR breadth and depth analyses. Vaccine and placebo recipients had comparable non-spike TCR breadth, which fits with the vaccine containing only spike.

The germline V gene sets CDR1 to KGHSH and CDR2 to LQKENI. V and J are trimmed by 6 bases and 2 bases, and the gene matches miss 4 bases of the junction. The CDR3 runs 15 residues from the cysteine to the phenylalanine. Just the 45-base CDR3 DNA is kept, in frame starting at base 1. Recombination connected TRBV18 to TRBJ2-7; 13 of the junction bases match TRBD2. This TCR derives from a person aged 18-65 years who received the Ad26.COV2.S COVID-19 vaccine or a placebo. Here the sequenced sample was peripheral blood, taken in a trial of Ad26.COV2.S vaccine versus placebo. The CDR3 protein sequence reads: CASSSGLAGTYEQYF. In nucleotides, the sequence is TGTGCCAGCTCGTCGGGACTAGCGGGGACCTACGAGCAGTACTTC.